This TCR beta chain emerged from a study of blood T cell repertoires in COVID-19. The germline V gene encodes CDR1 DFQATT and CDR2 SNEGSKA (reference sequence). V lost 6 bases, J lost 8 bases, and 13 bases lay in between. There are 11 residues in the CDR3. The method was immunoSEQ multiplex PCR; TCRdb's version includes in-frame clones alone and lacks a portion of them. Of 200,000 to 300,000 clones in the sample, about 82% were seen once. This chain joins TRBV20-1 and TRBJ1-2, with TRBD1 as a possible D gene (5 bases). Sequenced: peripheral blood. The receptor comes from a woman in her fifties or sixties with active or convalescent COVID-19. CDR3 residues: CSAPRGLGYTF. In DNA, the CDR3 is TGCAGTGCCCCTAGGGGCTTAGGCTACACCTTC.